A single sample is the source of the 27 T cell receptor beta chains below, sequenced in a study of Ad26.COV2.S vaccination and SARS-CoV-2 variants (dated by TCRdb to 2020 to 2023). Interpreted using the paper, the treatment or condition label stands for: about 20 received Ad26.COV2.S at low or high dose, single or two shots; 5 received placebo; per-sample allocation not given. Repertoires of vaccine and placebo recipients were sequenced from samples collected on day 63 after the first injection. Library preparation employed the immunoSEQ multiplex PCR assay. TCRdb carries this immuneACCESS record with in-frame sequences only. Its versions omit some clonotypes, under half of them owing to an unresolved V gene in the studies checked, with the rest unexplained. Present in this sample are hundreds of thousands of clones, approximately 86% of which were seen just once. Clones ranked in the top ten supply approximately 11% of the sample.

The source was peripheral blood, collected in a trial of Ad26.COV2.S vaccine versus placebo. Source of these receptors: a person between 18 and 59 years old who received the Ad26.COV2.S COVID-19 vaccine or a placebo.

Written as DNA, the CDR3 is TGTGCCAGCAGTAATGGACGGGGGGGAACTGAAGCTTTCTTT. The encoded protein is CASSNGRGGTEAFF. J is TRBJ1-1 and V is TRBV6-4, with D perhaps matching TRBD1 (5 bases). Germline lookup yields CDR1 MRHNA and CDR2 SNTAGT. This CDR3 has 14 amino acids. V was shortened by 5 bases and J by 5 bases, with 15 bases between the two germline ends.

This clone has just a few counts. The gene calls are TRBV5-6 and TRBJ2-3; D tentatively reads TRBD1 or TRBD2 (5 bases each). Germline loops: CDR1 SGHDT, CDR2 YYEEEE. V was pared by 6 bases and J by 0 bases, with 14 bases between. CDR3 length: 15 residues. CDR3 amino acids: CASTPGWGSTDTQYF. CDR3 bases: TGTGCCAGCACCCCTGGGTGGGGGAGCACAGATACGCAGTATTTT.

The rearrangement joins TRBV9 to TRBJ2-1; tentative D call: TRBD2 (6 bases). Germline lookup yields CDR1 SGDLS and CDR2 YYNGEE. Trimming took off 1 base at V and 5 bases at J, with 16 bases between the two ends. The CDR3 is 16 residues long. CDR3 bases: TGTGCCAGCAGCGTAAACCCTAGCGAGACCCACAATGAGCAGTTCTTC. Translated: CASSVNPSETHNEQFF.

This clone was recorded only once. V and J are TRBV9 and TRBJ2-3; 8 bases are shared with TRBD1. The germline CDR1 and CDR2 sequences are SGDLS and YYNGEE. This CDR3 region has 19 residues. J was trimmed by 0 bases and V by 4 bases; bases with no gene match: 16. In DNA form, the CDR3 reads TGTGCCAGCAGCACCCGACAGGGGCGGTCTATAACTAGCACAGATACGCAGTATTTT. It encodes CASSTRQGRSITSTDTQYF.

The chain uses TRBV7-9 and TRBJ2-5, with TRBD1 as a possible D gene (5 bases). Per the germline V gene, CDR1 is SEHNR and CDR2 is FQNEAQ (reference sequence). Trimming removed 0 bases from V and 4 bases from J, with 12 bases in between. The CDR3 sequence is 15 residues long. The CDR3 DNA reads TGTGCCAGCAGCTTAGCGTGGGGCGCGGTAGAGACCCAGTACTTC. Translated: CASSLAWGAVETQYF.

The genes are TRBV4-3 and TRBJ2-7, with D possibly TRBD2 on 5 matching bases. The CDR3 spans 15 residues. V gave up 0 bases and J gave up 5 bases, with 14 bases separating them. Germline V gene data show CDR1 as LGHNA and CDR2 as YSLEER. In nucleotides, the CDR3 is TGCGCCAGCAGCCAAGATCACCGGACTTTCGACGAGCAGTACTTC. Translation: CASSQDHRTFDEQYF.

This sequence joins TRBV6-5 and TRBJ2-7; the D is unclear. There are 13 residues in the CDR3. V was cut by 6 bases and J by 3 bases, with 12 bases left in between. Germline V gives CDR1 MNHEY, CDR2 SVGAGI. The CDR3 here is CASSPAGDYEQYF. As DNA, the CDR3 is TGTGCCAGCAGCCCGGCAGGAGACTACGAGCAGTACTTC.

The chain joins TRBV6-2 or TRBV6-3 to TRBJ1-1; D not resolved. Trimming shortened V by 0 bases and J by 1 base, and 6 bases separated the two germline ends. The CDR3 sequence is 14 residues long. Germline CDR1 and CDR2: MNHEY and SVGEGT. The CDR3 bases are TGTGCCAGCAGTTACTCCCGGGGGAACACTGAAGCTTTCTTT. As protein: CASSYSRGNTEAFF.

V gene TRBV10-2 combines with J gene TRBJ2-1, with 10 bases matching TRBD2. The trim removed 6 bases at V and 1 base at J, leaving 6 bases unmatched. Germline V CDR1 and CDR2: WSHSY, SAAADI. The CDR3 covers 16 residues. CDR3 bases: TGCGCCAGCAGAGAAGCGGGGGGGCGGTCCTACAATGAGCAGTTCTTC. It codes for CASREAGGRSYNEQFF.

This chain connects TRBV6-2 or TRBV6-3 to TRBJ2-7; D unclear. CDR3 size: 14 residues. Trimming left V 6 bases short and J 3 bases short, with 15 bases between. Germline assignment: CDR1 MNHEY and CDR2 SVGEGT. The CDR3 nucleotides are TGTGCCAGCAGCACCTTCACTGGCAGCTACGAGCAGTACTTC. It yields the protein CASSTFTGSYEQYF.

J is TRBJ2-4 and V is TRBV11-2, with D tentatively TRBD1 (7 bases). CDR1 SGHAT and CDR2 FQNNGV come from the germline V gene. The CDR3 totals 13 residues. Deletions cut 8 bases from V and 5 bases from J, with 13 bases between. Written as DNA, the CDR3 is TGTGCCAGCGGCGACAGGGAGGAAAACATTCAGTACTTC. Its translation: CASGDREENIQYF.

The rearrangement links TRBV25-1 to TRBJ2-1, with a tentative D call TRBD2 (7 bases). Germline CDR1 reads MGHDK; CDR2 reads SYGVNS. The CDR3 runs 14 residues. Trimming stripped 10 bases from V and 4 bases from J, with 17 bases between. The CDR3 is CATKGGARYNEQFF. CDR3 DNA: TGTGCCACCAAGGGGGGGGCGCGGTACAATGAGCAGTTCTTC.

This sequence joins TRBV19 and TRBJ1-1, with TRBD1 as a possible D gene (5 bases). CDR1 and CDR2 (germline): LNHDA, SQIVND (reference sequence). Trimming took 6 bases from V and 4 from J, leaving 15 bases between them. The CDR3 covers 14 residues. The CDR3 DNA reads as TGTGCCAGTAGCACCATCCTCGGGGGCACTGAAGCTTTCTTT. The encoded protein is CASSTILGGTEAFF.

V is TRBV5-1 and J is TRBJ2-2; maybe TRBD1 (5 bases). The V end was cut by 7 bases, the J end by 1 base, with 23 bases between. The length of the CDR3 is 18 residues. The germline V gene encodes CDR1 SGHRS and CDR2 YFSETQ. CDR3 residues: CASGASAMTARNTGELFF. DNA for the CDR3: TGCGCCAGCGGGGCAAGTGCGATGACAGCGCGGAACACCGGGGAGCTGTTTTTT.

This chain joins TRBV28 and TRBJ2-2, with D possibly matching TRBD2 (7 bases). The CDR3 loop spans 15 amino acids. Germline loops: CDR1 MDHEN, CDR2 SYDVKM. Trimming shortened V by 1 base and J by 7 bases, and 13 bases separated the two germline ends. Here the CDR3 DNA reads TGTGCCAGCAGTTTATCCCGGGGGGCCGGCGGGGAGCTGTTTTTT. Its protein is CASSLSRGAGGELFF.

The V gene is TRBV15, the J gene TRBJ1-2, with D uncertain. The CDR3 is 13 amino acids. V lost 3 bases, J lost 7 bases, and 12 bases lay in between. The germline V gene encodes CDR1 LNHNV and CDR2 YYDKDF (reference sequence). The CDR3 sequence: CATSSHRDGGYTF. The DNA for the CDR3 is TGTGCCACCAGCAGCCATCGGGATGGTGGCTACACCTTC.

This chain uses TRBV28 with TRBJ1-1, with D hard to call. The V and J ends lost 2 bases and 1 base respectively, with 8 bases between them. This CDR3 spans 14 amino acids. Germline-derived CDR1 and CDR2 are MDHEN and SYDVKM. CDR3 sequence (DNA): TGTGCCAGCAGTTTAAGTTATGGGAACACTGAAGCTTTCTTT. It codes for CASSLSYGNTEAFF.

This chain joins TRBV12-3 or TRBV12-4 and TRBJ2-1; D is perhaps TRBD1 or TRBD2 (5 bases each). V shed 8 bases and J shed 12 bases, with 17 bases lying between them. The CDR3 consists of 12 residues. CDR3 residues: CASAKSPRGQFF. CDR3 bases: TGTGCCAGCGCCAAGTCGCCGAGGGGGCAGTTCTTC.

The chain employs TRBV6-5 and TRBJ2-7, with TRBD2 matching 12 bases. Trimming at V came to 6 bases and at J to 0 bases, leaving 3 bases not matched to a gene. The germline V gene encodes CDR1 MNHEY and CDR2 SVGAGI. This CDR3 comprises 15 residues. The CDR3 here is CASRSLAGGSYEQYF. The DNA for the CDR3 is TGTGCCAGCAGATCACTAGCGGGAGGCTCCTACGAGCAGTACTTC.

The chain links TRBV7-9 to TRBJ2-1; no reliable D call. CDR1 and CDR2 (germline): SEHNR, FQNEAQ (reference sequence). V was clipped by 1 base and J by 12 bases, with 10 bases between them. CDR3 length equals 12 residues. The DNA of the CDR3 is TGTGCCAGCAGCTTAGGTATTGGAGTGCAGTTCTTC. It codes for CASSLGIGVQFF.

The chain uses TRBV7-2 and TRBJ2-3; 9 nucleotides align to TRBD2. The germline CDR1 and CDR2 sequences are SGHTA and FQGNSA. Trimming removed 1 base from V and 8 bases from J; junction bases left unmatched: 7. This CDR3 spans 15 amino acids. The CDR3 loop reads CASSLESGLAVTQYF. The CDR3 DNA sequence: TGTGCCAGCAGCTTAGAATCGGGACTAGCCGTTACGCAGTATTTT.

V and J are TRBV19 and TRBJ1-6, with D unclear. Germline-derived CDR1 and CDR2 are LNHDA and SQIVND (reference sequence). This CDR3 has 13 residues. The V end lost 6 bases, the J end lost 5 bases, and 8 bases lay between the germline ends. Here the CDR3 reads CASRTENNSPLHF. The CDR3 DNA sequence: TGTGCCAGTAGGACGGAGAATAATTCACCCCTCCACTTT.

For the CDR3, the DNA is TGTGCCAGCAGACAACAGGGGAAGGGTGAAAAACTGTTTTTT. This translates into CASRQQGKGEKLFF. The chain carries TRBV6-5 and TRBJ1-4; 7 nucleotides align to TRBD1. The CDR3 loop spans 14 amino acids. Germline V gene lookup returns CDR1 MNHEY and CDR2 SVGAGI. V trimming: 6 bases; J trimming: 7 bases; junction bases outside the gene matches: 8.

The chain uses TRBV7-2 and TRBJ2-3; D is possibly TRBD1 (6 bases). The length of the CDR3 is 14 residues. CDR1 is SGHTA and CDR2 is FQGNSA in the germline V gene. V lost 4 bases and J 6 bases, leaving 14 bases between the germline ends. The CDR3 loop is CASSWSGEGDTQYF. CDR3 DNA sequence: TGTGCCAGCAGCTGGTCAGGGGAAGGGGATACGCAGTATTTT.

V is TRBV11-2 and J is TRBJ2-3; 7 nucleotides match TRBD1. Looked up from germline, CDR1 is SGHAT and CDR2 is FQNNGV. The trim removed 2 bases at V and 2 bases at J, leaving 4 bases unmatched. CDR3 length: 15 residues. CDR3 region: CASSLPGTDTDTQYF. The CDR3 bases are TGTGCCAGCAGCTTACCCGGGACAGACACAGATACGCAGTATTTT. The full variable domain, with the rest looked up from reference TRBV11-2 and TRBJ2-3, is EAGVAQSPRYKIIEKRQSVAFWCNPISGHATLYWYQQILGQGPKLLIQFQNNGVVDDSQLPKDRFSAERLKGVDSTLKIQPAKLEDSAVYLCASSLPGTDTDTQYFGPGTRLTVL.

This chain uses TRBV24-1 with TRBJ2-1; tentative D call: TRBD1 (5 bases). Germline V CDR1 and CDR2: KGHDR, SFDVKD. Trimming took 1 base from V and 8 from J, leaving 14 bases between them. The CDR3 is 15 residues long. CDR3 DNA sequence: TGTGCCACCAGTGATTTCAGCAGGGATCTCTATGAGCAGTTCTTC. Amino acids: CATSDFSRDLYEQFF.

The chain has TRBV30 and TRBJ2-1; weak D call: TRBD1 (6 bases). Trimming stripped 0 bases from V and 2 bases from J, with 11 bases between. The CDR3 covers 15 residues. The V gene's germline CDR1 is GTSNPN and CDR2 SVGIG (reference sequence). The CDR3 loop reads CAWSVPRGAYNEQFF. The DNA for the CDR3 is TGTGCCTGGAGTGTACCCAGGGGCGCCTACAATGAGCAGTTCTTC. The full variable domain, its missing parts supplied by reference TRBV30 and TRBJ2-1, is SQTIHQWPATLVQPVGSPLSLECTVEGTSNPNLYWYRQAAGRGLQLLFYSVGIGQISSEVPQNLSASRPQDRQFILSSKKLLLSDSGFYLCAWSVPRGAYNEQFFGPGTRLTVL.